This T cell receptor (beta chain) was recorded in a study of immune reconstitution after stem cell transplant in scleroderma (dated by TCRdb to between 2016 and 2019). By how much of the sample it makes up, this clonotype is medium-sized (0.01 to 0.1%). The clone's antigen remains unknown. Base quality data are lacking; no much larger clone is found one base away. Receptor libraries were prepared by RT-PCR. The listed sequencing device is Illumina MiSeq. Using fastp at Q25 and MiXCR, TCRdb reprocessed the public reads and kept productive beta chains. Identical CDR3 protein sequences are pooled into one entry, listed with their most common genes and DNA. For this sample there are about 1,800 distinct CDR3 sequences; roughly 16% appear just once. The ten largest account for more than 30% of the sample. From the cysteine through the phenylalanine, the CDR3 covers 14 amino acids. Only the CDR3 DNA is retained, 42 bases long and in frame from the first base. Trimming removed 2 bases from V and 0 bases from J, leaving 6 bases between the germline ends. From a lookup of the germline V gene (reference sequence), CDR1 and CDR2 are SSHAT and FNYEAQ.

The sequence came from a female donor with systemic sclerosis. Collection took place before or after autologous hematopoietic stem cell transplantation (not recorded which). Rearrangement joined TRBV7-7 to TRBJ2-3, with the identity of the D gene unclear. In nucleotide form, the sequence is TGTGCCAGCAGCTTACAGCAGAGCACAGATACGCAGTATTTT. This yields the protein CASSLQQSTDTQYF.